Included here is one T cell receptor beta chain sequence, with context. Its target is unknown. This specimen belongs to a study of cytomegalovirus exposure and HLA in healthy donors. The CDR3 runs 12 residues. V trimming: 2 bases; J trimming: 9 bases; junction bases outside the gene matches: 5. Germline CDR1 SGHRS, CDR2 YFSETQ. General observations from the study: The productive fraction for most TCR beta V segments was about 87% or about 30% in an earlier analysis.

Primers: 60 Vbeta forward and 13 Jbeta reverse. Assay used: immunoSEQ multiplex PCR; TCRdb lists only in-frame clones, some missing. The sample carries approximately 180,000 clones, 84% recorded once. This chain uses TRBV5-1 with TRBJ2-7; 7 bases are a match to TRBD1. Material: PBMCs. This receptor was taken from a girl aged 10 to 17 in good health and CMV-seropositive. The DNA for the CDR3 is TGCGCCAGCAGCTTCGACAGGGTGCGGCAGTACTTC. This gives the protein CASSFDRVRQYF.